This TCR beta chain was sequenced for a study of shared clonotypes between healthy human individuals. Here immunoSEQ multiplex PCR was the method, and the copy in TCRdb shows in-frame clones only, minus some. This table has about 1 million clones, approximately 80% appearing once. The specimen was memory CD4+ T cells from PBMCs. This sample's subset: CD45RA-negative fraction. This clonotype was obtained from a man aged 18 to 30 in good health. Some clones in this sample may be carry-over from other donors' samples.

Here the CDR3 reads CASGPTETQYF. In DNA form, the CDR3 reads TGTGCCAGCGGGCCCACAGAGACCCAGTACTTC. This chain uses TRBV7-9 with TRBJ2-5; D is undetermined. CDR3 size: 11 residues. V was pared by 8 bases and J by 4 bases, with 8 bases between. Germline CDR1 SEHNR, CDR2 FQNEAQ (reference sequence).